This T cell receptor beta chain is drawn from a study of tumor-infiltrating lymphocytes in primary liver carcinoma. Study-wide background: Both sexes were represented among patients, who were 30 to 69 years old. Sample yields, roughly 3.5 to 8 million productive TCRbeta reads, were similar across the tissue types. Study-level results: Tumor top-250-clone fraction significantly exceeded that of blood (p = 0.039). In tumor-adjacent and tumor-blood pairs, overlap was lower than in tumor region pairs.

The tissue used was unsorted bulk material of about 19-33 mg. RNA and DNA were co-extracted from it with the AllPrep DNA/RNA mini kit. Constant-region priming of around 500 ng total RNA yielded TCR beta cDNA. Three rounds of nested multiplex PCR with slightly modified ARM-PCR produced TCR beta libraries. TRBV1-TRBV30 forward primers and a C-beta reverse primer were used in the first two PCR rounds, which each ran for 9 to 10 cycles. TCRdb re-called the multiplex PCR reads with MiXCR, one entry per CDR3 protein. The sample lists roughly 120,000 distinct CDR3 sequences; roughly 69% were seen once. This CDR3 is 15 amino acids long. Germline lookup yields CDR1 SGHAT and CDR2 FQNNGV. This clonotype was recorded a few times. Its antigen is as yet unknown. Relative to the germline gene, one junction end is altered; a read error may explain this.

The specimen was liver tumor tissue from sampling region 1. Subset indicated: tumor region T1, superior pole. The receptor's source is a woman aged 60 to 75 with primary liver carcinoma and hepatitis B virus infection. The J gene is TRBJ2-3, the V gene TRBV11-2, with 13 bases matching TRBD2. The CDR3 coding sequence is TGTGCCAGTCGCTCGGGACTAGCGGGACCAGATACGCAGTACTTT. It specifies CASRSGLAGPDTQYF.